The source of this T cell receptor beta chain is a study of shared clonotypes between healthy human individuals. Across the study: Samples came from two female and three male donors aged 18 to 49.

The protocol was immunoSEQ multiplex PCR, while the TCRdb copy is restricted to in-frame clones and leaves out a portion. The data hold fewer than 1 million clones, with 95% to 97% observed a single time. CDR1 SGHVS and CDR2 FQNEAQ come from the germline V gene. The trim removed 5 bases at V and 1 base at J, leaving 8 bases unmatched. The CDR3 runs 16 residues. Terminally differentiated effector memory CD45RA+ cells were left out of the naive CD8 fraction, which was CD45RO-negative and positively selected for CCR7. The sample comprised naive CD8+ T cells sorted from blood. The chain is built from TRBV7-8 and TRBJ2-5, with 9 bases aligning to TRBD2. This TCR was recovered from a man aged 25 to 40 in good health. CDR3 loop: CASSPRVAGVQETQYF. For the CDR3, the DNA is TGTGCCAGCAGCCCCCGGGTAGCGGGAGTCCAAGAGACCCAGTACTTC.